The T cell receptor beta chain under discussion was sequenced for a study of blood T cell repertoires in COVID-19. Across the whole study: T cells, B-cell-depleted T cells, or PBMCs supplied cDNA or gDNA.

With 5 bases removed from V and 9 bases from J, the gap between germline ends came to 17 bases. The CDR3 contains 13 residues. Germline lookup yields CDR1 SGHAT and CDR2 FQNNGV. The method was immunoSEQ multiplex PCR; TCRdb's version includes in-frame clones alone and lacks a portion of them. The repertoire holds about 400,000 clones, 88% seen once, with approximately 0.96% in the top ten. Assignments of participants to cohorts depended upon their own reported clinical history. What was sequenced was PBMCs or T cells enriched from blood (not recorded which). This TCR was recovered from a woman under 40 with acute COVID-19. The J gene is TRBJ2-7, the V gene TRBV11-2; possible D gene TRBD2, 5 bases. The CDR3 region is CASSKLVMDGQYF. The CDR3 DNA reads as TGTGCCAGCAGCAAACTAGTTATGGACGGGCAGTACTTC.